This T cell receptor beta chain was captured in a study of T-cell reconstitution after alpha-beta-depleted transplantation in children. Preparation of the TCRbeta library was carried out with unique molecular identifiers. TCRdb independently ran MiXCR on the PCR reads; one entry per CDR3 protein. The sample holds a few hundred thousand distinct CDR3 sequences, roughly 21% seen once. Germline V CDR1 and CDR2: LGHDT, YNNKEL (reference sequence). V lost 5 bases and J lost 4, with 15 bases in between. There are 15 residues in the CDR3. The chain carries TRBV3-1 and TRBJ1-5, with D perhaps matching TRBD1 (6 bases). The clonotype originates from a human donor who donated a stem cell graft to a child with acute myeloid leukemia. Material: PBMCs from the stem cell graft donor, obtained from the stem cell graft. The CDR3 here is CASSEPSTGNQPQHF. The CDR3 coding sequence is TGTGCCAGCAGCGAACCGTCAACAGGGAATCAGCCCCAGCATTTT.